One T cell receptor beta chain is described in this entry. This sample was taken from a study of patients and donors after allogeneic stem cell transplantation. TCRdb itself ran the RT-PCR reads through MiXCR, one entry per CDR3 protein. This table has more than 850,000 distinct CDR3 sequences, about a sixth appearing once. Sequenced sample: blood, either unsorted or a sorted T cell fraction (not recorded which). The receptor was derived from a human donor who was either an allogeneic HSCT recipient or a stem cell or donor lymphocyte infusion donor (not recorded which). It is not recorded whose cells these are; they may come from a transplant donor.

In DNA, the CDR3 is TGTGCCAGCAAGGACAGCAAGAAAGAGACCCAGTACTTC. This translates into CASKDSKKETQYF. This chain joins TRBV2 and TRBJ2-5, with TRBD1 as a possible D gene (6 bases). Germline loops: CDR1 SNHLY, CDR2 FYNNEI. The CDR3 is made up of 13 amino acids. The V end lost 7 bases, the J end lost 3 bases, and 12 bases lay between the germline ends.